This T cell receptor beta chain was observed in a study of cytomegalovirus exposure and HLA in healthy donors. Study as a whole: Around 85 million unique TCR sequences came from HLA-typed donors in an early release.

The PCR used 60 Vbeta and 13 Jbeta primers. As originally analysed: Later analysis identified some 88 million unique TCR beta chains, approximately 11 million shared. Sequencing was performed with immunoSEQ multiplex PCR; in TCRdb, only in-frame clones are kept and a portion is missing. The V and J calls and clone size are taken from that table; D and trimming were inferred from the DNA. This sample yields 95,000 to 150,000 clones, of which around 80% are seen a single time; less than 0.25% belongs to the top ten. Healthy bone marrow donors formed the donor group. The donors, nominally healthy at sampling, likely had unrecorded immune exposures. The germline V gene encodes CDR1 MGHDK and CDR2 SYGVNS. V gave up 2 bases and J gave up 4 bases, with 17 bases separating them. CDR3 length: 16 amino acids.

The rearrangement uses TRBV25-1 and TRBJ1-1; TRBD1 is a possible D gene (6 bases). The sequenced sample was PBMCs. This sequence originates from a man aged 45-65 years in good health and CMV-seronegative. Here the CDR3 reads CASSEQPGAWGTEAFF. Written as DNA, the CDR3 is TGTGCCAGCAGTGAACAGCCAGGGGCGTGGGGCACTGAAGCTTTCTTT.